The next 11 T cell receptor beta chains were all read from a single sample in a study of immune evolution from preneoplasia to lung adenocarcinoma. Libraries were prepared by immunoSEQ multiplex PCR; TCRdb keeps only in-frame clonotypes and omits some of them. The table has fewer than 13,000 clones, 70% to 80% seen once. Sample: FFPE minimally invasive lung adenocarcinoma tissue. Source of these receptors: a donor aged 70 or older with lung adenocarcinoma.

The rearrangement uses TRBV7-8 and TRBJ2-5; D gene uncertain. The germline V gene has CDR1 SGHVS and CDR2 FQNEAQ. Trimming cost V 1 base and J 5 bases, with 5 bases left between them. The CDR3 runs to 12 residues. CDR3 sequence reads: CASSLVRETQYF. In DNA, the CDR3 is TGTGCCAGCAGCTTAGTTCGGGAGACCCAGTACTTC. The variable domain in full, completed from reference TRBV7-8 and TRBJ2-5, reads GAGVSQSPRYKVAKRGQDVALRCDPISGHVSLFWYQQALGQGPEFLTYFQNEAQLDKSGLPSDRFFAERPEGSVSTLKIQRTQQEDSAVYLCASSLVRETQYFGPGTRLLVL.

DNA of the CDR3: TGTGCCACCAGCCGGTCGAAGACAGGGCTCTACGAGCAGTACTTC. Residues: CATSRSKTGLYEQYF. V gene TRBV15 combines with J gene TRBJ2-7, with 7 bases identical to TRBD1. V dropped 5 bases and J dropped 3; count of bases not matched to a gene: 10. The CDR3 consists of 15 residues. Germline CDR1 reads LNHNV; CDR2 reads YYDKDF (reference sequence). Combining the CDR3 with reference TRBV15 and TRBJ2-7 gives the whole variable domain DAMVIQNPRYQVTQFGKPVTLSCSQTLNHNVMYWYQQKSSQAPKLLFHYYDKDFNNEADTPDNFQSRRPNTSFCFLDIRSPGLGDTAMYLCATSRSKTGLYEQYFGPGTRLTVT.

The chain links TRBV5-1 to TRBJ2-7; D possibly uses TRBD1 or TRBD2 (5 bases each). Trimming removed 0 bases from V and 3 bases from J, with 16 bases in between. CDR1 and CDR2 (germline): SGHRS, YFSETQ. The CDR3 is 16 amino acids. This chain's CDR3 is CASSLDGVTRGYEQYF. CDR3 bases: TGCGCCAGCAGCTTGGACGGGGTGACAAGGGGCTACGAGCAGTACTTC.

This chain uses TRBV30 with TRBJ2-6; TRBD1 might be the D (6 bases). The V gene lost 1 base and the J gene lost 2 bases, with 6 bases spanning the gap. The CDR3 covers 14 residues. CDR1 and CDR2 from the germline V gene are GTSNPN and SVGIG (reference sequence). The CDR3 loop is CAWSEGAGANVLTF. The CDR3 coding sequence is TGTGCCTGGAGTGAGGGGGCTGGGGCCAACGTCCTGACTTTC.

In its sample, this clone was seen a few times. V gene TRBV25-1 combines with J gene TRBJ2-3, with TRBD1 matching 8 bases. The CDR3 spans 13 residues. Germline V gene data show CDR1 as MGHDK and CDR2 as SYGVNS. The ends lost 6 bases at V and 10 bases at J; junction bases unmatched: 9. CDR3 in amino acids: CASRHNRGEAQYF. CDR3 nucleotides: TGTGCCAGCAGACACAACAGGGGGGAGGCGCAGTATTTT. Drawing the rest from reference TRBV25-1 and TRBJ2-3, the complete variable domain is EADIYQTPRYLVIGTGKKITLECSQTMGHDKMYWYQQDPGMELHLIHYSYGVNSTEKGDLSSESTVSRIRTEHFPLTLESARPSHTSQYLCASRHNRGEAQYFGPGTRLTVL.

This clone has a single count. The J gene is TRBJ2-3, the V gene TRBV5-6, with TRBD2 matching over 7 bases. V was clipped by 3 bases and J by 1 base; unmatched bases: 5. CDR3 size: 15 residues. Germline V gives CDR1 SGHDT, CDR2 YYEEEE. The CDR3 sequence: CASSWGGDGTDTQYF. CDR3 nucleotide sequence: TGTGCCAGCAGCTGGGGGGGGGATGGCACAGATACGCAGTATTTT.

CDR3 protein: CASSLAGVATEAFF. Here the CDR3 DNA reads TGTGCCAGCAGCTTAGCAGGGGTTGCCACTGAAGCTTTCTTT. V gene TRBV7-9 combines with J gene TRBJ1-1; a weak D match, TRBD1 (5 bases). Germline V lookup: CDR1 SEHNR, CDR2 FQNEAQ (reference sequence). The CDR3 consists of 14 residues. Trimming removed 0 bases from V and 4 bases from J, with 9 bases in between.

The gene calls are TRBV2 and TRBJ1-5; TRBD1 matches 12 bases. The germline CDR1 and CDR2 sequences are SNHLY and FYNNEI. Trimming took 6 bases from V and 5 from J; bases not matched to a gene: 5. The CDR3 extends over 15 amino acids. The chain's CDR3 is CASSRGQGADQPQHF. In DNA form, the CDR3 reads TGTGCCAGCAGCCGGGGACAGGGGGCTGATCAGCCCCAGCATTTT.

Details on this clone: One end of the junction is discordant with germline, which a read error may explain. This chain's CDR3 is CASSPRAGGETEAFF. The CDR3 region has the DNA TGTGCCAGCTCCCCACGGGCGGGGGGTGAAACTGAAGCTTTCTTT. The V and J genes are TRBV18 and TRBJ1-1, with D possibly being TRBD1 (5 bases). Germline V lookup: CDR1 KGHSH, CDR2 LQKENI. This CDR3 has 15 residues.

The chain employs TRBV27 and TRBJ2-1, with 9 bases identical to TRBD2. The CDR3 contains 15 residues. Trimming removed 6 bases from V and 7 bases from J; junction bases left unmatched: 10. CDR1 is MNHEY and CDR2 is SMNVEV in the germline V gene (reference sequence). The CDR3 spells CASRRLAGDKNEQFF. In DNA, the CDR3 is TGTGCCAGCAGGCGTTTAGCGGGAGATAAGAATGAGCAGTTCTTC.

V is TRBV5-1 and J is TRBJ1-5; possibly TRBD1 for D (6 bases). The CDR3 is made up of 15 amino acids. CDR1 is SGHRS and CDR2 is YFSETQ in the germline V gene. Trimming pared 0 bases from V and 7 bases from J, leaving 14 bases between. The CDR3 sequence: CASSLEGGREQPQHF. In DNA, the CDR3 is TGCGCCAGCAGCTTGGAGGGGGGGCGCGAGCAGCCCCAGCATTTT.